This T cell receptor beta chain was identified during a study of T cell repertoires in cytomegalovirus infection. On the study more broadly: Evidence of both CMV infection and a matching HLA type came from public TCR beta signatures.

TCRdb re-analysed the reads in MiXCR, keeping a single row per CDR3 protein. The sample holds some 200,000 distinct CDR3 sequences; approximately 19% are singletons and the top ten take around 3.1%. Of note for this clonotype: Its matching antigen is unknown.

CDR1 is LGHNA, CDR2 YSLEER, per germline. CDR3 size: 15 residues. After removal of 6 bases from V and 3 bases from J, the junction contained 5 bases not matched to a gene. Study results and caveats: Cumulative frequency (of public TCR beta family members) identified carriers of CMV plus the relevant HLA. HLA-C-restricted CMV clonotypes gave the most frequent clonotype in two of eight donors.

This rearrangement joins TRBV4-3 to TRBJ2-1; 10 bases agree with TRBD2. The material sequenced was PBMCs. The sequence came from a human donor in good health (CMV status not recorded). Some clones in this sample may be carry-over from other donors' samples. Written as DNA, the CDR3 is TGCGCCAGCAGACCGGGACTAGCGAGCTACAATGAGCAGTTCTTC. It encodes CASRPGLASYNEQFF.